Listed below are T cell receptor beta chains from one sample, sequenced in a study of cytomegalovirus exposure and HLA in healthy donors. Assay used: immunoSEQ multiplex PCR; TCRdb lists only in-frame clones, some missing. Among tens of thousands of clones listed, about 76% were seen once. Sequenced: PBMCs. All receptors come from a man in his forties or fifties in good health and CMV-seronegative. Each CDR3 is given with its conserved first and last residue. The D gene is left open where the match is weak. Not every row has a clone size; where given, it reads once, few, many or a size class.

>-|TRBD1|TRBV2|15|TRBJ2-6
TGTGCCAGTGGGACAGGGGTAACTGGGGCCAACGTCCTGACTTTC
CASGTGVTGANVLTF
>few|TRBD1|TRBV7-9|13|TRBJ1-2
TGTGCCAGCAGCTTAGGAGGGGGCAGAGGCTACACCTTC
CASSLGGGRGYTF
>few|-|TRBV15|16|TRBJ1-5
TGTGCCACCAGCAGAGGCGGGGTAGTTAGCAATCAGCCCCAGCATTTT
CATSRGGVVSNQPQHF
>few|TRBD1|TRBV27|13|TRBJ2-7
TGTGCCAGCGTGGACAGGGGGGGCCACGAGCAGTACTTC
CASVDRGGHEQYF
>-|-|TRBV6-6|13|TRBJ2-7
TGTGCCAGCAGTTACGACAGATTCTACGAGCAGTACTTC
CASSYDRFYEQYF
>-|TRBD1|TRBV10-3|16|TRBJ2-1
TGTGCCATCAGTGACGTGATGGGACAGGGGTACAATGAGCAGTTCTTC
CAISDVMGQGYNEQFF
>-|-|TRBV5-1|13|TRBJ1-4
TGCGCCAGCCAGGGTCGCACTAATGAAAAACTGTTTTTT
CASQGRTNEKLFF
>-|TRBD1|TRBV5-1|15|TRBJ2-2
TGCGCCAGCAGCTTACAGGGGGCTGGGACCGGGGAGCTGTTTTTT
CASSLQGAGTGELFF
>-|-|TRBV5-4|16|TRBJ1-2
TGTGCCAGCTCCACAGGGAAAACCCCCCCACGGGGAGGCTACACCTTC
CASSTGKTPPRGGYTF
>-|-|TRBV19|15|TRBJ1-6
TGTGCCAGTAGGGACTCGGACAGCATTAATTCACCCCTCCACTTT
CASRDSDSINSPLHF
>-|-|TRBV4-1|14|TRBJ1-6
TGCGCCAGCAGCCACGCACAGGGAAATTCACCCCTCCACTTT
CASSHAQGNSPLHF
>once|TRBD1|TRBV25-1|17|TRBJ1-4
TGTGCCAGCAGTGAATTGCGGACAGGGGGTTTTAATGAAAAACTGTTTTTT
CASSELRTGGFNEKLFF
>few|TRBD2|TRBV6-4|15|TRBJ2-1
TGTGCCAGCAGCATAGCGGGGGAACCCTACAATGAGCAGTTCTTC
CASSIAGEPYNEQFF
>once|TRBD2|TRBV10-1|15|TRBJ2-3
TGCGCCAGCAGTCGAGGGCGGGGGGGCTTCGGTACGCAGTATTTT
CASSRGRGGFGTQYF
>-|-|TRBV5-1|12|TRBJ2-7
TGCGCCAGCAGCCTGACTCCAAACGAGCAGTACTTC
CASSLTPNEQYF
>-|TRBD1|TRBV2|20|TRBJ1-1
TGTGCCAGCAGTGTTCCAGGACAGGGGGCTACGAGTCTGATGAACACTGAAGCTTTCTTT
CASSVPGQGATSLMNTEAFF
>-|TRBD1|TRBV9|16|TRBJ1-4
TGTGCCAGCAGCACACGGGGGACAGCAACTAATGAAAAACTGTTTTTT
CASSTRGTATNEKLFF
>few|-|TRBV30|10|TRBJ1-2
TGTGCTACGGGTGCATATGGCTACACCTTC
CATGAYGYTF
>-|TRBD1|TRBV6-1|15|TRBJ1-2
TGTGCCAGCAGATCCGGGACAGGGGGTTCCTATGGCTACACCTTC
CASRSGTGGSYGYTF
>few|-|TRBV7-9|16|TRBJ1-3
TGTGCCAGCAGCAGGCGGAGCGAGCTTGCTGGAAACACCATATATTTT
CASSRRSELAGNTIYF
>-|-|TRBV30|14|TRBJ1-4
TGTGCCTGGAACCTCAGGGGAGCTAATGAAAAACTGTTTTTT
CAWNLRGANEKLFF
>-|-|TRBV2|12|TRBJ2-7
TGTTCCAGCAGGGTAGCGGCCTACGAGCAGTACTTC
CSSRVAAYEQYF
>few|-|TRBV7-2|13|TRBJ1-2
TGTGCCAGCAGCTTAGCGCGGGGGTGGGGCTACACCTTC
CASSLARGWGYTF
>-|-|TRBV2|10|TRBJ2-1
TGTGCCAGCAGTCGTCCTGAGCAGTTCTTC
CASSRPEQFF
>once|TRBD2|TRBV30|14|TRBJ2-7
TGTGCCTGGAGGAAACTAGCGGGGGGTTACGAGCAGTACTTC
CAWRKLAGGYEQYF
>-|TRBD1|TRBV5-4|14|TRBJ2-2
TGTGCCAGCAGCCGGACAGGGGGCCGTGGGGAGCTGTTTTTT
CASSRTGGRGELFF
>-|-|TRBV9|12|TRBJ2-7
TGTGCCAGCAGCGTTATGGCATCCGAGCAGTACTTC
CASSVMASEQYF
>-|TRBD1|TRBV2|16|TRBJ2-3
TGTGCCAGCATGGGGGCTTGGACAGGGTGGACAGATACGCAGTATTTT
CASMGAWTGWTDTQYF
>medium-sized|-|TRBV7-8|18|TRBJ1-5
TGTGCCAGCAGCTTAGCCGACGGACTATTCGGTAGCAATCAGCCCCAGCATTTT
CASSLADGLFGSNQPQHF
>-|TRBD1|TRBV9|18|TRBJ1-3
TGTGCCAGCAGCGTACAAGCCAGGGGGCGTTTGTTTGGAAACACCATATATTTT
CASSVQARGRLFGNTIYF
>-|TRBD1|TRBV5-1|13|TRBJ2-5
TGCGCCAGCACCCAACAGGGGTTAGAGACCCAGTACTTC
CASTQQGLETQYF
>-|-|TRBV9|14|TRBJ1-1
TGTGCCAGCAGTGCCCACAGGGACATCACTGAAGCTTTCTTT
CASSAHRDITEAFF
>-|TRBD1|TRBV11-1|16|TRBJ1-5
TGTGCCAGCAGCCTCCGGGACAGGGGATGCAATCAGCCCCAGCATTTT
CASSLRDRGCNQPQHF
>-|-|TRBV14|11|TRBJ2-7
TGTGCCAGCAGTTATAACTACGAGCAGTACTTC
CASSYNYEQYF
>few|-|TRBV6-1|15|TRBJ1-1
TGTGCCAGCAGTGTGGAGGCAGGCGTCGCCACTGAAGCTTTCTTT
CASSVEAGVATEAFF
>-|-|TRBV6-5|13|TRBJ2-3
TGTGCCAGCAGCGATGGGGGGACAGATACGCAGTATTTT
CASSDGGTDTQYF
>-|TRBD1|TRBV2|12|TRBJ2-7
TGTGCCAGCATAGGACAGGGGGGCGAGCAGTACTTC
CASIGQGGEQYF
>-|TRBD2|TRBV5-1|16|TRBJ2-2
TGCGCCAGCAGCTTGGGCGGGGGGAACCTGGCCGGGGAGCTGTTTTTT
CASSLGGGNLAGELFF
>few|-|TRBV7-8|15|TRBJ1-5
TGTGCCAGCAGCTTGGACAGTTATAGCAATCAGCCCCAGCATTTT
CASSLDSYSNQPQHF
>-|TRBD2|TRBV30|15|TRBJ2-2
TGTGCCTGGTTCTACGGGGGGGCCAGAACCGGGGAGCTGTTTTTT
CAWFYGGARTGELFF
>-|-|TRBV20-1|11|TRBJ1-1
TGCAGTGCCAGACAGGACACTGAAGCTTTCTTT
CSARQDTEAFF